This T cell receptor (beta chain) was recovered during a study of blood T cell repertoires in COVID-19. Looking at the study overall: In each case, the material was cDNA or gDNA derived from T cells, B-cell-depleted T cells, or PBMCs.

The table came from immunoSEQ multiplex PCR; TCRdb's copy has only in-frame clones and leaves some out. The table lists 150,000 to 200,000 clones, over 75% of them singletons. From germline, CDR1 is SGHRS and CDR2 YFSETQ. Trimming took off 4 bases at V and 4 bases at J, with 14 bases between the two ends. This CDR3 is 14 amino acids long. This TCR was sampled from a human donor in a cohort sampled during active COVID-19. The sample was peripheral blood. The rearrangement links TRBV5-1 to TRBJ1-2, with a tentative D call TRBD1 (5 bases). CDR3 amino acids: CASSAGGEGYGYTF. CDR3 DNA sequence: TGCGCCAGCAGCGCCGGAGGGGAGGGCTATGGCTACACCTTC.